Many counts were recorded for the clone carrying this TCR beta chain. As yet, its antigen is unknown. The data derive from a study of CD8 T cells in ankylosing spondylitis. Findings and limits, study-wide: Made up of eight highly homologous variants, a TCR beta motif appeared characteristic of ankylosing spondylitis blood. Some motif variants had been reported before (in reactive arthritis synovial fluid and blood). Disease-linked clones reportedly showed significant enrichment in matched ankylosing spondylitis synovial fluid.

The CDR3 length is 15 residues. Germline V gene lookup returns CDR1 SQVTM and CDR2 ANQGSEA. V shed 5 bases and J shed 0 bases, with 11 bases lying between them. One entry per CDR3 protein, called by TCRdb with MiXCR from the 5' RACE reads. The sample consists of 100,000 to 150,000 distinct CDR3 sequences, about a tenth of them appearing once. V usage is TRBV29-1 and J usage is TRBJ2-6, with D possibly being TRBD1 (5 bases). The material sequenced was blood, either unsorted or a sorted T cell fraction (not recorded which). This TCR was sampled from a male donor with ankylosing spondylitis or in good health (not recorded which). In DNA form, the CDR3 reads TGCAGCGTTATGACAGTTAGCTCTGGGGCCAACGTCCTGACTTTC. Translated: CSVMTVSSGANVLTF.